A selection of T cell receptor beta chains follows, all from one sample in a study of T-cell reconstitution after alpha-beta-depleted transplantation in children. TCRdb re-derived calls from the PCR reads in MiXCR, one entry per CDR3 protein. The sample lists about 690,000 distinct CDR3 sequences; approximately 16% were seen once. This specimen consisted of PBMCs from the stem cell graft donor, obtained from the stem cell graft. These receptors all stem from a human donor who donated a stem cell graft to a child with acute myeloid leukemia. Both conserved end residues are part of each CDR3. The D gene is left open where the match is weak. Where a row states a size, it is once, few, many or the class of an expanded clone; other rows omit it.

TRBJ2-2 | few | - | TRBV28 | CASTSLRNTGELFF | TGTGCCAGCACCTCCCTCCGGAACACCGGGGAGCTGTTTTTT
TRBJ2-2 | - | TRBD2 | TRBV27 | CASSLSASGGSTGELFF | TGTGCCAGCAGTTTATCGGCTAGCGGGGGTTCTACCGGGGAGCTGTTTTTT
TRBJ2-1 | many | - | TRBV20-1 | CSALLSANLGEQFF | TGCAGTGCCCTCCTTTCGGCTAATCTAGGGGAGCAGTTCTTC
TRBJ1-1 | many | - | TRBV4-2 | CASSPSGQMNTEAFF | TGTGCCAGCAGCCCCTCTGGCCAGATGAACACTGAAGCTTTCTTT
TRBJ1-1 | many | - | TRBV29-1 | CSVTQGQGRFTEAFF | TGCAGCGTTACGCAGGGGCAGGGAAGGTTCACTGAAGCTTTCTTT
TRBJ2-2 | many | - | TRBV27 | CASSLWDPRAGELFF | TGTGCCAGCAGTTTATGGGACCCCCGCGCCGGGGAGCTGTTTTTT
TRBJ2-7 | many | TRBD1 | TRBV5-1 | CASSYTGDPYEQYF | TGCGCCAGCAGCTATACAGGGGACCCCTACGAGCAGTACTTC
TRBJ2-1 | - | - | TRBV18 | CASSPGLANDRQFF | TGTGCCAGCTCACCGGGACTGGCCAATGATAGGCAGTTCTTC
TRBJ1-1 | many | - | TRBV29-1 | CSVVGGGTEAFF | TGCAGCGTTGTTGGTGGGGGCACTGAAGCTTTCTTT
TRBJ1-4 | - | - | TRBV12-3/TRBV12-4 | CPSIGDAEKLFF | TGTCCCAGCATAGGGGACGCTGAAAAACTGTTTTTT
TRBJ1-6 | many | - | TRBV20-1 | CSARDVGNSPLHF | TGCAGTGCTAGAGATGTAGGTAATTCACCCCTCCACTTT
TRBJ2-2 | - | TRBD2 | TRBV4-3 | CASSQGGSGGGDTGELFF | TGCGCCAGCAGCCAAGGTGGCTCGGGGGGGGGAGACACCGGGGAGCTGTTTTTT
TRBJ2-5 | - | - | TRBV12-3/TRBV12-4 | CASSTDSGETQYF | TGTGCCAGCAGTACGGACAGCGGGGAGACCCAGTACTTC
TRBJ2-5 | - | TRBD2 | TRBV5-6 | CASSRKNGLAGGKETQYF | TGTGCCAGCAGCCGCAAGAATGGACTAGCGGGGGGCAAAGAGACCCAGTACTTC
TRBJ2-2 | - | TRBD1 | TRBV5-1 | CASSPSTGVNTGELFF | TGCGCCAGCAGCCCGTCGACAGGGGTTAACACCGGGGAGCTGTTTTTT
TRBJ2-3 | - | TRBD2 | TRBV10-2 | CASSPGVAGEDTQYF | TGCGCCAGCAGCCCCGGGGTAGCGGGGGAAGATACGCAGTATTTT
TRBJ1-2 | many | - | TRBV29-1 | CSVEDPGDGYTF | TGCAGCGTTGAAGATCCGGGGGATGGCTACACCTTC
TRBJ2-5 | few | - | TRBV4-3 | CASSQATGEQETQYF | TGCGCCAGCAGCCAAGCGACCGGGGAACAAGAGACCCAGTACTTC
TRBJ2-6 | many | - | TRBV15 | CATSYGGQANVLTF | TGTGCCACCAGCTACGGGGGGCAGGCCAACGTCCTGACTTTC
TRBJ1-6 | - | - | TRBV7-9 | CASSRDGNSPLHF | TGTGCCAGCAGCCGGGACGGAAATTCACCCCTCCACTTT
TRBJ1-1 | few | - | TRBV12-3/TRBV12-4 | CASSLIGVREAFF | TGTGCCAGCAGTTTAATTGGGGTCAGAGAAGCTTTCTTT
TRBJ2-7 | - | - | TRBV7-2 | CASSSSTGRCEQYF | TGTGCCAGCAGCTCGTCGACAGGGAGGTGCGAGCAGTACTTC
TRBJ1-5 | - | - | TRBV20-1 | CSARDRGQGNQPQHF | TGCAGTGCTAGAGATCGAGGGCAGGGAAATCAGCCCCAGCATTTT
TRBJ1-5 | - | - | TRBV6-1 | CASKPHGSNQPQHF | TGTGCCAGCAAGCCTCATGGTAGCAATCAGCCCCAGCATTTT
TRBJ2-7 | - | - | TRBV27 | CASSPSGTYEQYF | TGTGCCAGCAGTCCGTCGGGGACCTACGAGCAGTACTTC
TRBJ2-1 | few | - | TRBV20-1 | CSASQMGAWGIHEQFF | TGCAGTGCTTCGCAAATGGGGGCATGGGGTATCCATGAGCAGTTCTTC
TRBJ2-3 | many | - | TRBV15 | CATSIHYTDTQYF | TGTGCCACCAGCATCCATTACACAGATACGCAGTATTTT
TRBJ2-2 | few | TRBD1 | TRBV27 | CATARTGNTGELFF | TGTGCCACCGCCAGGACAGGGAACACCGGGGAGCTGTTTTTT
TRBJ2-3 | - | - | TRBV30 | CAWSVKGPLTDTQYF | TGTGCCTGGAGTGTAAAGGGCCCTCTCACAGATACGCAGTATTTT
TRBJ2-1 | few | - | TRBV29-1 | CSVALGASYNEQFF | TGCAGCGTTGCGTTGGGGGCCTCCTACAATGAGCAGTTCTTC
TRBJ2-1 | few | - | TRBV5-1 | CASSLPMRDNEQFF | TGCGCCAGCAGCTTGCCTATGCGCGACAATGAGCAGTTCTTC
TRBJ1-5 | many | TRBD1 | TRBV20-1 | CSARDTGTGGYQPQHF | TGCAGTGCTAGAGATACCGGGACAGGGGGCTATCAGCCCCAGCATTTT
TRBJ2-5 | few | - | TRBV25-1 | CASSEHGRETQYF | TGTGCCAGCAGTGAACACGGCCGGGAGACCCAGTACTTC
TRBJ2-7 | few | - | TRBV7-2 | CASSSAYSYEQYF | TGTGCCAGCAGCTCGGCCTACTCCTACGAGCAGTACTTC
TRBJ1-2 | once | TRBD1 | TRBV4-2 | CASSHPQGWTGDYYGYTF | TGTGCCAGCAGCCACCCCCAAGGATGGACAGGGGACTACTATGGCTACACCTTC
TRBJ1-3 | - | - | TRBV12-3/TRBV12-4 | CASSSSGGGNTIYF | TGTGCCAGCAGTTCCTCAGGCGGAGGAAACACCATATATTTT
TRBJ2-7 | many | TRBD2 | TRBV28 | CASSLAMWDYKQYF | TGTGCCAGCAGTTTAGCGATGTGGGACTATAAGCAGTACTTC
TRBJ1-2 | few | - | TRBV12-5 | CASGSGYGYTF | TGTGCTAGTGGTTCGGGGTATGGCTACACCTTC
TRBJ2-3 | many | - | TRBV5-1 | CASSSATGTDTQYF | TGCGCCAGCAGCTCGGCGACAGGCACAGATACGCAGTATTTT
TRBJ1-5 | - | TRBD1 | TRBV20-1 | CSAPTGGRNQPQHF | TGCAGTGCTCCGACAGGGGGAAGAAATCAGCCCCAGCATTTT
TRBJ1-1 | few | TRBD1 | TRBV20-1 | CSARNRGSRTEAFF | TGCAGTGCTAGAAACAGGGGATCCCGCACTGAAGCTTTCTTT
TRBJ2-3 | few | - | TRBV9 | CASSKRGHSTDTQYF | TGTGCCAGCAGCAAGAGGGGACATAGCACAGATACGCAGTATTTT
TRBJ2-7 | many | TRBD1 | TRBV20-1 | CSAGTVYEQYF | TGCAGTGCCGGGACAGTATACGAGCAGTACTTC
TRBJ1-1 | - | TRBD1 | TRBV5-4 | CASSRDSGNTEAFF | TGTGCCAGCAGCAGGGACAGCGGGAACACTGAAGCTTTCTTT
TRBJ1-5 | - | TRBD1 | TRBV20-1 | CSASIQGSKPQHF | TGCAGTGCTAGTATACAGGGGAGTAAGCCCCAGCATTTT
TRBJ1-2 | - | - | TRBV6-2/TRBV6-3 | CASSLQGRGYGDTF | TGTGCCAGCAGTCTCCAGGGGCGCGGCTATGGCGACACCTTC
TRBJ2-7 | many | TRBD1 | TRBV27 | CASGRGQAWDEQYF | TGTGCCAGCGGGCGTGGACAGGCGTGGGATGAGCAGTACTTC
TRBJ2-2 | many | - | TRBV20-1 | CSATAANTGELFF | TGCAGTGCTACGGCTGCGAACACCGGGGAGCTGTTTTTT
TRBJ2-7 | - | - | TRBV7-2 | CASSLGDSGTYEQYF | TGTGCCAGCAGCTTAGGCGATAGCGGAACCTACGAGCAGTACTTC
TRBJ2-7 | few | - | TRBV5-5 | CASSSDRPSYEQYF | TGTGCCAGCAGTTCCGACAGGCCCTCCTACGAGCAGTACTTC
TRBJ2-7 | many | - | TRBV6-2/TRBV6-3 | CASSYIRDGNYEQYF | TGTGCCAGCAGTTACATCCGGGACGGAAACTACGAGCAGTACTTC
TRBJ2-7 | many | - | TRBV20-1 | CSANGGTSYEQYF | TGCAGTGCTAACGGGGGTACGTCCTACGAGCAGTACTTC
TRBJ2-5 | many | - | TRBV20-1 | CSALDQETQYF | TGCAGTGCCCTAGATCAAGAGACCCAGTACTTC
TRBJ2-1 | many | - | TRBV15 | CATSRDPYNEQFF | TGTGCCACCAGCAGGGACCCCTACAATGAGCAGTTCTTC
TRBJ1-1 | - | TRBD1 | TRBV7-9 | CASSKGTGGIWAEAFF | TGTGCCAGCAGCAAGGGGACAGGGGGCATCTGGGCTGAAGCTTTCTTT
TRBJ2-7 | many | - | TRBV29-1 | CSVDDGYEQYF | TGCAGCGTGGATGATGGCTACGAGCAGTACTTC
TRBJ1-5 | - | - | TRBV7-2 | CASSLVGNGNQPQHF | TGTGCCAGCAGCTTAGTAGGGAATGGAAATCAGCCCCAGCATTTT
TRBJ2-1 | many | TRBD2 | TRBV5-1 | CASSLAAGGQYNEQFF | TGCGCCAGCAGCTTGGCGGCGGGGGGCCAATACAATGAGCAGTTCTTC
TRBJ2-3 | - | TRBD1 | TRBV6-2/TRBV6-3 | CASRNGQVTDTQYF | TGTGCCAGCAGAAACGGACAGGTCACAGATACGCAGTATTTT